This T cell receptor (beta chain) was recovered during a study of regulatory T cells in long-lasting Graves disease. Trimming stripped 0 bases from V and 4 bases from J, with 13 bases between. CDR3 length: 15 amino acids. Germline V CDR1 and CDR2: SGDLS, YYNGEE. For TCR beta, libraries came from iRepertoire HTBI primers and Arm-PCR of CDR3 regions. Each CDR3 protein is one row after TCRdb ran MiXCR on the multiplex PCR reads. The top ten clones hold more than 15% of a sample with about 620,000 distinct CDR3 sequences, about 16% of them seen once. Indicated time point: newly diagnosed GD, antithyroid drugs for less than 3 months. Isolated PBMC RNA provided the starting material for the TCR library. The data were also submitted as part of a second study, on T cells in Graves' hyperthyroidism and ophthalmopathy.

This TCR was recovered from a woman aged 25 to 39 with Graves disease. The V and J genes are TRBV9 and TRBJ1-1; D ambiguous. The input for sequencing was peripheral blood mononuclear cells (PBMCs), taken at new diagnosis, from a patient treated with antithyroid drugs. The chain's CDR3 is CASSVGPVRGTEAFF. Written as DNA, the CDR3 is TGTGCCAGCAGCGTAGGCCCAGTCCGTGGCACTGAAGCTTTCTTT.